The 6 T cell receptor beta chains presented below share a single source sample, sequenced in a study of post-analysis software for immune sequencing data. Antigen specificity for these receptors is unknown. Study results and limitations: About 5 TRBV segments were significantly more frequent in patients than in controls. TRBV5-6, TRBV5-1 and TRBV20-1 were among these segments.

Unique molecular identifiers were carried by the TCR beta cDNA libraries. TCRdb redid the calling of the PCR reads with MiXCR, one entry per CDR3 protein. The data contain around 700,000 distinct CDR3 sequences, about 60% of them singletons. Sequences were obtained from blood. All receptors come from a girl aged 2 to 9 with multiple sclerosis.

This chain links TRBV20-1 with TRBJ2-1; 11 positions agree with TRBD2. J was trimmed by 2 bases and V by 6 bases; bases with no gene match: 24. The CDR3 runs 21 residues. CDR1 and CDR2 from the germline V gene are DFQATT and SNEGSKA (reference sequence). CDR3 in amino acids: CSARMEIAGGPVGRAYNEQFF. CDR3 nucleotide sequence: TGCAGTGCCAGGATGGAGATAGCGGGAGGGCCCGTCGGAAGAGCCTACAATGAGCAGTTCTTC.

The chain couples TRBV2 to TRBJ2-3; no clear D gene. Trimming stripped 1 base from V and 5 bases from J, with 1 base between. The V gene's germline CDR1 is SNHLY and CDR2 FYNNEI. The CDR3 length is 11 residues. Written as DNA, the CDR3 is TGTGCCAGCAGTGAAGAAGATACGCAGTATTTT. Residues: CASSEEDTQYF.

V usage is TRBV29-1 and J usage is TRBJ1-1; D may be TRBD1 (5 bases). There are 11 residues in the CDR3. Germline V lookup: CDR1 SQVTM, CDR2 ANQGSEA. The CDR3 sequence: CSGTVNTEAFF. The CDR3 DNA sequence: TGCAGTGGGACGGTAAACACTGAAGCTTTCTTT.

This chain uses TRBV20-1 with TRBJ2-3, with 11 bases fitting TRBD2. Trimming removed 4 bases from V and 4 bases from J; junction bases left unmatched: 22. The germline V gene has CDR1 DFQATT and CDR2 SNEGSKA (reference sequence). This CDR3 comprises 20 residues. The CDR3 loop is CSAKAHLIAGGSRMSDTQYF. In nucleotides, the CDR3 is TGCAGTGCTAAGGCCCATCTCATAGCGGGAGGGTCCCGTATGTCAGATACGCAGTATTTT.

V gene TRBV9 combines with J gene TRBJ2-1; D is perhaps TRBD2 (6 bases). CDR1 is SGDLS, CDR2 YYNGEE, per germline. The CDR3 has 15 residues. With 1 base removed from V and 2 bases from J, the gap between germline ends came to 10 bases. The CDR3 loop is CASSVSGVTYNEQFF. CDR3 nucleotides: TGTGCCAGCAGCGTATCGGGGGTCACCTACAATGAGCAGTTCTTC.

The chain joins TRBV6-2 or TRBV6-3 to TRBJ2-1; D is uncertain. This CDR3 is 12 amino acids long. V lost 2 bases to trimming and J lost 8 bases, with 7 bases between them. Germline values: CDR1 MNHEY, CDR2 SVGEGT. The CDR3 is CASSYGSDEQFF. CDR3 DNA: TGTGCCAGCAGTTACGGTTCGGATGAGCAGTTCTTC.